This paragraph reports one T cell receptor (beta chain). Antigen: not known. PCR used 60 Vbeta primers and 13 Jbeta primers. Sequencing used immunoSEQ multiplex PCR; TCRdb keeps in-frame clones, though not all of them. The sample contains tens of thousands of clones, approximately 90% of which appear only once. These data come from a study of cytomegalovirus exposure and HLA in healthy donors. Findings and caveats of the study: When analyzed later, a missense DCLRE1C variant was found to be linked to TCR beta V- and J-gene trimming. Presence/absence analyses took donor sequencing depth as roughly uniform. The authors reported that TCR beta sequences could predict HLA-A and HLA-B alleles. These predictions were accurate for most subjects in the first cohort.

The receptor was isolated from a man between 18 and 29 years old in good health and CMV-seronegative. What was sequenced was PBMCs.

The CDR3 reads CASSSDRYGYTF. In DNA form, the CDR3 reads TGTGCCAGCAGCTCGGACAGATATGGCTACACCTTC. This chain connects TRBV7-2 to TRBJ1-2; tentative D call: TRBD1 (6 bases). This CDR3 region has 12 residues. Germline V lookup: CDR1 SGHTA, CDR2 FQGNSA. Trimming removed 4 bases at V and 5 bases at J, with 8 bases between.